These 11 T cell receptor beta chains share one sample of origin, sequenced in a study of technical replicates of blood from four donors. Method: immunoSEQ multiplex PCR; TCRdb's copy keeps in-frame clones and lacks some. This sample carries about 70,000 clones, roughly 90% of them seen once, and the ten largest clones take over 4%. The sequenced sample consisted of PBMCs. The receptors were sampled from a human donor in good health. Some clones in this sample may be carry-over from other donors' samples.

The CDR3 is CASSEFAGPTEAFF. The DNA for the CDR3 is TGTGCCAGCAGTGAGTTTGCGGGGCCCACTGAAGCTTTCTTT. V gene TRBV2 combines with J gene TRBJ1-1; possibly TRBD1 for D (5 bases). Trimming removed 3 bases at V and 4 bases at J, with 12 bases between. From germline, CDR1 is SNHLY and CDR2 FYNNEI. This CDR3 is 14 amino acids long.

In this sample, this clone turned up a few times. J is TRBJ2-1 and V is TRBV29-1; 7 nucleotides line up with TRBD2. J gave up 8 bases and V 3 bases, and 13 bases lay outside the gene matches. CDR1 SQVTM and CDR2 ANQGSEA come from the germline V gene. This CDR3 comprises 15 residues. The CDR3: CSVDVGLAAGDEQFF. The CDR3 coding sequence is TGCAGCGTTGACGTCGGGCTAGCGGCCGGAGATGAGCAGTTCTTC.

This chain connects TRBV7-6 to TRBJ2-7; 15 bases map to TRBD2. After removal of 4 bases from V and 3 bases from J, the junction contained 10 bases not matched to a gene. The CDR3 spans 18 residues. Germline assignment: CDR1 SGHVS and CDR2 FNYEAQ. The CDR3 DNA reads as TGTGCCAGCAGCTGGGGACTAGCGGGAGGCCCGCCTGACTACGAGCAGTACTTC. This gives the protein CASSWGLAGGPPDYEQYF.

The CDR3 bases are TGTGCCAGCAGTTCGGACCGACTAGCGGGGGGTCCCTACGAGCAGTACTTC. It codes for CASSSDRLAGGPYEQYF. The chain is built from TRBV2 and TRBJ2-7, with 13 nucleotides matching TRBD2. V gave up 5 bases and J gave up 2 bases; unmatched junction bases: 9. Germline CDR1 and CDR2: SNHLY and FYNNEI. The CDR3 is made up of 17 amino acids.

V usage is TRBV6-5 and J usage is TRBJ1-2; D is perhaps TRBD1 (6 bases). Trimming took 5 bases from V and 4 from J, leaving 11 bases between them. CDR1 and CDR2 (germline): MNHEY, SVGAGI. The CDR3 has 13 amino acids. CDR3 sequence reads: CASSKDRFYGYTF. Here the CDR3 DNA reads TGTGCCAGCAGTAAGGACAGATTCTATGGCTACACCTTC.

This clone was recorded only once. The V gene is TRBV18, the J gene TRBJ1-5; possibly TRBD1 for D (5 bases). The CDR3 spans 18 residues. Trimming removed 4 bases at V and 0 bases at J, with 19 bases between. Germline V gives CDR1 KGHSH, CDR2 LQKENI. The CDR3 spells CASSRDGGTSSSNQPQHF. CDR3 bases: TGTGCCAGCTCACGGGACGGGGGGACCTCTAGTAGCAATCAGCCCCAGCATTTT.

The rearrangement uses TRBV13 and TRBJ2-1, with 9 bases that match TRBD2. The CDR3 is 15 amino acids. V was pared by 6 bases and J by 6 bases, with 9 bases of the junction left unmatched. Germline V gene sequence: CDR1 PRHDT, CDR2 FYEKMQ (reference sequence). The CDR3 loop reads CASSGGGAGGNEQFF. The CDR3 DNA follows: TGTGCCAGCAGTGGCGGGGGGGCCGGGGGCAATGAGCAGTTCTTC.

The rearrangement uses TRBV30 and TRBJ2-1, with 7 bases aligning to TRBD1. CDR3 length: 13 residues. Germline V gene lookup returns CDR1 GTSNPN and CDR2 SVGIG (reference sequence). The V segment lost 3 bases and the J segment 9 bases; nucleotides outside the gene matches: 8. The CDR3 DNA sequence: TGTGCCTGGAGAGGCAGGGGGTTCTTTGAGCAGTTCTTC. Residues: CAWRGRGFFEQFF. The full variable domain, in which reference TRBV30 and TRBJ2-1 provide the parts outside the CDR3, is SQTIHQWPATLVQPVGSPLSLECTVEGTSNPNLYWYRQAAGRGLQLLFYSVGIGQISSEVPQNLSASRPQDRQFILSSKKLLLSDSGFYLCAWRGRGFFEQFFGPGTRLTVL.

The V and J genes are TRBV5-1 and TRBJ2-3, with 9 bases identical to TRBD1. The trim removed 0 bases at V and 5 bases at J, leaving 7 bases unmatched. From germline, CDR1 is SGHRS and CDR2 YFSETQ. CDR3 length equals 16 residues. CDR3 sequence reads: CASSLEGTGRVDTQYF. Written as DNA, the CDR3 is TGCGCCAGCAGCTTGGAAGGGACAGGGCGCGTAGATACGCAGTATTTT.

This clone was counted a single time. V usage is TRBV5-1 and J usage is TRBJ1-5; no clear D gene. The CDR3 loop spans 13 amino acids. Germline V CDR1 and CDR2: SGHRS, YFSETQ. Trimming removed 9 bases at V and 5 bases at J, with 15 bases between. DNA of the CDR3: TGCGCCAAAAAGGAGAGTTGGCATCAGCCCCAGCATTTT. This translates into CAKKESWHQPQHF. Supplemented by reference TRBV5-1 and TRBJ1-5, the full variable domain reads KAGVTQTPRYLIKTRGQQVTLSCSPISGHRSVSWYQQTPGQGLQFLFEYFSETQRNKGNFPGRFSGRQFSNSRSEMNVSTLELGDSALYLCAKKESWHQPQHFGDGTRLSIL.

The chain joins TRBV11-2 to TRBJ1-5; D possibly corresponds to TRBD1 (5 bases). The length of the CDR3 is 15 residues. With 0 bases removed from V and 4 bases from J, the gap between germline ends came to 10 bases. Germline V gives CDR1 SGHAT, CDR2 FQNNGV. CDR3 nucleotide sequence: TGTGCCAGCAGCTTAGAGGGGGGGAAAAATCAGCCCCAGCATTTT. Translating it yields CASSLEGGKNQPQHF.